The T cell receptor beta chain under discussion was sequenced for a study of identical twins. Whole-study findings and limits: Part of the zero-insertion signal could reflect confounding by invariant MAIT and iNKT cells. With abundant cord blood beta clonotypes, insertions were fewer; memory repertoires showed no such pattern. Conclusions leaned on cross-sectional statistical analysis and did not track the same donors over time.

Germline V gene data show CDR1 as MNHEY and CDR2 as SMNVEV (reference sequence). CDR3 length: 13 residues. V was pared by 6 bases and J by 5 bases, with 11 bases between. A universal primer site was incorporated via template switching, and the cDNA contained unique molecular identifiers. Each CDR3 protein gets one entry after TCRdb re-called the 5' RACE reads with MiXCR. The sample lists 350,000 to 500,000 distinct CDR3 sequences; 18% were seen once. This clonotype showed up just a few times. Its antigen is not known. This receptor was taken from a man aged 50 to 60 in good health. The sample taken for sequencing was naive T cells sorted from blood. The chain has TRBV27 and TRBJ2-1; tentatively, D is TRBD2 (5 bases). The CDR3 is CASSPTRNNEQFF. The CDR3 nucleotides are TGTGCCAGCAGCCCAACTAGAAACAATGAGCAGTTCTTC.